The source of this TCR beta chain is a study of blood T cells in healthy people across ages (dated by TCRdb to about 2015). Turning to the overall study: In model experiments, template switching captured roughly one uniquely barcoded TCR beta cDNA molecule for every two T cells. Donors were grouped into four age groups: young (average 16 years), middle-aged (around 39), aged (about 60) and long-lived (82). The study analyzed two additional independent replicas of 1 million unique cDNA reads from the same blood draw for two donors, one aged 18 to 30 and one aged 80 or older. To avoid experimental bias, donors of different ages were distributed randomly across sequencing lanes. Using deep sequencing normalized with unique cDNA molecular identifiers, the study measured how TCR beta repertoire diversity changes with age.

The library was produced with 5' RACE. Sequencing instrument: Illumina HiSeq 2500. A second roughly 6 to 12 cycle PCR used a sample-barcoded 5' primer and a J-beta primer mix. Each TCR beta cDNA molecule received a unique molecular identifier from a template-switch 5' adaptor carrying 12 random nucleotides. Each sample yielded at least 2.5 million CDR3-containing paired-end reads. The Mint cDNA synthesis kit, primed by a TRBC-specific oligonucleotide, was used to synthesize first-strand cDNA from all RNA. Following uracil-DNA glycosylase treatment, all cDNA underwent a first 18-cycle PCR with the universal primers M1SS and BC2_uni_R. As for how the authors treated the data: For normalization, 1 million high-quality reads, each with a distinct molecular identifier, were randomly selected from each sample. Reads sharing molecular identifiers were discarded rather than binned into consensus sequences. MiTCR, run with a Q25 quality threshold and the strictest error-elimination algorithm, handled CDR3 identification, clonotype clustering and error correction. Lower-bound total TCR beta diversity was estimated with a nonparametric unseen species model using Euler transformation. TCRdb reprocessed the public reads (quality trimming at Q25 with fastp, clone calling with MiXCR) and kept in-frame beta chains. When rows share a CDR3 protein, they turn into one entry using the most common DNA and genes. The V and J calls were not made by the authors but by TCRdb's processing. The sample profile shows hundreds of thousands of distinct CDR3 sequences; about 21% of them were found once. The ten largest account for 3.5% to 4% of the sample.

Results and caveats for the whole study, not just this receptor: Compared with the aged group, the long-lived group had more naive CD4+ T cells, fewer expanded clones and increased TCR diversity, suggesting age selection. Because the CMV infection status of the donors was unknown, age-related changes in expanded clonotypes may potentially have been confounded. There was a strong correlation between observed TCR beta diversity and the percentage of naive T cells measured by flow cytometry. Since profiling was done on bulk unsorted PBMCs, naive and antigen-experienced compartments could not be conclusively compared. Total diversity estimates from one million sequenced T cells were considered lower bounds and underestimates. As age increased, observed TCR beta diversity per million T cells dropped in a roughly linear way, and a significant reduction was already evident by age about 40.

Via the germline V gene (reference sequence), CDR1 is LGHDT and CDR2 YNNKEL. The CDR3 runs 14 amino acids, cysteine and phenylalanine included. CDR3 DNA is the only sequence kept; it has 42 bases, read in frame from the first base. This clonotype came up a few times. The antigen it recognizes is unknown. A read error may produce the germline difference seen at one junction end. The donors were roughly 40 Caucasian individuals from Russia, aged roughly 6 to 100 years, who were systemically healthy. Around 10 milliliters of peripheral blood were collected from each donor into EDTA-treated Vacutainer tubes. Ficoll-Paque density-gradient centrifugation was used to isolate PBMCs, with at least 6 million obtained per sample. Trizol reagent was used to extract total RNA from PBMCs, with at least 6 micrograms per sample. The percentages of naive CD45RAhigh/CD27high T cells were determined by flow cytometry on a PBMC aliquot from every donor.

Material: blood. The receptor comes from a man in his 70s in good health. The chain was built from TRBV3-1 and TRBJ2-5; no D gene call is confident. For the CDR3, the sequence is CASNQAGLKETQYF. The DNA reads TGTGCCAGCAACCAAGCCGGCTTAAAAGAGACCCAGTACTTC.